This T cell receptor (beta chain) appears in the sequencing data of a study of early T cells in non-severe SARS-CoV-2 infection. Study at large: Alpha and beta chains were unpaired, from unsorted whole-blood bulk RNA. Study conclusions and caveats: Matches to VDJdb favored anti-spike CD8 responses and missed private and CD4 specificities.

This clonotype was seen a handful of times. Its antigen is unidentified. Individual cDNA molecules carried attached unique molecular identifiers. TCRdb used MiXCR to reprocess the 5' RACE reads, holding one entry per CDR3 protein. The sample consists of more than 60,000 distinct CDR3 sequences, roughly an eighth of them appearing once. The CDR3 is 13 residues long. Germline V CDR1 and CDR2: MDHEN, SYDVKM. V lost 3 bases and J lost 4, with 9 bases in between. The chain uses TRBV28 and TRBJ1-1; TRBD1 is a possible D gene (5 bases). The clonotype originates from an adult who was a healthcare worker with PCR-confirmed SARS-CoV-2 infection or an uninfected control (not recorded which). The material sequenced was whole blood. CDR3 protein: CASSFAGSTEAFF. The DNA of the CDR3 is TGTGCCAGCAGTTTTGCAGGGTCCACTGAAGCTTTCTTT. The full variable domain, rest sourced from reference TRBV28 and TRBJ1-1, is DVKVTQSSRYLVKRTGEKVFLECVQDMDHENMFWYRQDPGLGLRLIYFSYDVKMKEKGDIPEGYSVSREKKERFSLILESASTNQTSMYLCASSFAGSTEAFFGQGTRLTVV.